The 14 T cell receptor beta chains in this list originate from one sample, sequenced in a study of human T cells and chemical hapten exposure. Described time point: patch test 1, 2 weeks after DPC sensitization. This sample's treatment: therapeutic diphenylcyclopropenone sensitization with weekly scalp DPC. From the RACE reads, TCRdb called clonotypes with MiXCR, one entry per CDR3 protein. The sample carries roughly 180,000 distinct CDR3 sequences, roughly 14% recorded once. The sample was whole blood, taken in connection with sensitization to the hapten diphenylcyclopropenone (DPC). The receptors here all came from a woman under 40 with alopecia areata. Some clones in this sample may be carry-over from other donors' samples.

This clonotype was observed a few times. V and J are TRBV20-1 and TRBJ1-6; TRBD1 matches 8 bases. V gave up 0 bases and J gave up 13 bases; unmatched junction bases: 11. From germline, CDR1 is DFQATT and CDR2 SNEGSKA (reference sequence). The CDR3 is 15 residues long. The CDR3 DNA follows: TGCAGTGCTAGAGATTCGGGCAGGGGGCCCTACCCCCTCCACTTT. Protein: CSARDSGRGPYPLHF.

This clonotype was picked up a small number of times. The V call is TRBV29-1, the J call TRBJ1-2, with D perhaps matching TRBD1 (6 bases). The CDR3 runs 14 residues. V shed 3 bases and J shed 10 bases, with 21 bases lying between them. Looked up from germline, CDR1 is SQVTM and CDR2 is ANQGSEA. The CDR3 bases are TGCAGCGTTGATCAGAGTCGGGGGCCCACCGCCTACACCTTC. Translating gives CSVDQSRGPTAYTF.

This clonotype has a single count. V and J are TRBV12-3 or TRBV12-4 and TRBJ1-3; D gene ambiguous. Trimming cost V 1 base and J 4 bases, with 11 bases left between them. This CDR3 region has 15 residues. As DNA, the CDR3 is TGTGCCAGCAGTTTAGGAGCTGGGAGCGGAAACACCATATATTTT. Translation gives CASSLGAGSGNTIYF.

The chain employs TRBV28 and TRBJ2-5, with D tentatively TRBD1 (5 bases). V gave up 2 bases and J gave up 2 bases, with 9 bases separating them. The CDR3 runs to 14 residues. Germline assignment: CDR1 MDHEN and CDR2 SYDVKM. Here the CDR3 DNA reads TGTGCCAGCAGTTTACCAGCAGGGCAAGAGACCCAGTACTTC. Translating gives CASSLPAGQETQYF.

The table lists this clonotype with a few counts. The chain carries TRBV2 and TRBJ1-6, with D uncertain. The germline V gene has CDR1 SNHLY and CDR2 FYNNEI. This CDR3 has 15 amino acids. V lost 6 bases and J lost 7, with 16 bases in between. In DNA form, the CDR3 reads TGTGCCAGCAGGGATTCCCTAGGCCTAAATTCACCCCTCCACTTT. Its protein product is CASRDSLGLNSPLHF.

This clonotype has at least ten counts. The V and J genes are TRBV29-1 and TRBJ2-1; D is perhaps TRBD1 (5 bases). The CDR3 consists of 15 residues. The germline V gene has CDR1 SQVTM and CDR2 ANQGSEA. Trimming took 5 bases from V and 0 from J, leaving 14 bases between them. The CDR3 coding sequence is TGCAGCGTTATGGTCGGACATACCTCCTACAATGAGCAGTTCTTC. It translates to CSVMVGHTSYNEQFF.

The rearrangement joins TRBV18 to TRBJ2-7; the match to TRBD1 covers 7 bases. The J segment lost 8 bases and the V segment lost 2 bases, leaving 12 bases of the junction unmatched. The CDR3 covers 15 residues. Germline assignment: CDR1 KGHSH and CDR2 LQKENI. CDR3 sequence: CASSPGQDRRSKQYF. The CDR3, as DNA: TGTGCCAGCTCACCAGGGCAGGACAGGCGGAGTAAGCAGTACTTC.

This clonotype has a handful of counts. A much larger clone differs by one base, so this may be a read error. The rearrangement uses TRBV28 and TRBJ1-3; no firm D call. The CDR3 contains 14 residues. CDR1 and CDR2 from the germline V gene are MDHEN and SYDVKM. CDR3 bases: TGTGCCAGCAGTTTGAGCCTCTCTGGAAACGCCATATATTTT. Its translation: CASSLSLSGNAIYF. Full variable domain (missing parts from reference TRBV28 and TRBJ1-3): DVKVTQSSRYLVKRTGEKVFLECVQDMDHENMFWYRQDPGLGLRLIYFSYDVKMKEKGDIPEGYSVSREKKERFSLILESASTNQTSMYLCASSLSLSGNAIYFGEGSWLTVV.

This clonotype was recorded a few times. This rearrangement joins TRBV2 to TRBJ2-7; D gene uncertain. The CDR3 contains 11 residues. Germline values: CDR1 SNHLY, CDR2 FYNNEI. The CDR3 bases are TGTGCCAGCAGTGAATCGGGCTTCCCGGTCGTC. It translates to CASSESGFPVV.

The chain uses TRBV9 and TRBJ1-1, with D possibly matching TRBD1 (5 bases). The V gene's germline CDR1 is SGDLS and CDR2 YYNGEE. The CDR3 contains 14 residues. The V and J ends lost 4 bases and 4 bases respectively, with 14 bases between them. The CDR3 DNA sequence: TGTGCCAGCAGCTCCCGTCCGGGGGGCACTGAAGCTTTCTTT. Translation gives CASSSRPGGTEAFF.

This chain joins TRBV7-2 and TRBJ2-3; 8 nucleotides agree with TRBD2. Germline assignment: CDR1 SGHTA and CDR2 FQGNSA. The CDR3 is made up of 15 amino acids. V trimming: 5 bases; J trimming: 5 bases; junction bases outside the gene matches: 9. CDR3 sequence reads: CASSPSAGAIDTQYF. In nucleotides, the CDR3 is TGTGCCAGCAGCCCTTCAGCGGGAGCGATAGATACGCAGTATTTT.

The table lists this clonotype with a few counts. This chain joins TRBV5-6 and TRBJ2-2; 10 nucleotides agree with TRBD2. V dropped 1 base and J dropped 6; count of bases not matched to a gene: 6. The CDR3 extends over 16 amino acids. Germline lookup yields CDR1 SGHDT and CDR2 YYEEEE. CDR3 region: CASSLQAGGFAGELFF. Here the CDR3 DNA reads TGTGCCAGCAGCTTGCAAGCGGGAGGGTTCGCCGGGGAGCTGTTTTTT.

This chain joins TRBV5-1 and TRBJ2-3, with 8 bases lining up with TRBD1. The germline V gene has CDR1 SGHRS and CDR2 YFSETQ. V dropped 0 bases and J dropped 2; count of bases not matched to a gene: 11. The CDR3 is 18 residues long. CDR3 residues: CASSLGTGTGTLTDTQYF. CDR3 bases: TGCGCCAGCAGCTTGGGAACCGGGACAGGAACGCTCACAGATACGCAGTATTTT.

In this sample, this clonotype turned up many times. The chain recombines TRBV28 with TRBJ2-5; TRBD2 aligns across 12 bases. The V and J ends lost 4 bases and 5 bases, in that order; junction bases with no gene match: 8. The germline V gene encodes CDR1 MDHEN and CDR2 SYDVKM. The CDR3 runs 16 residues. The CDR3 loop is CASSSKILAGGETQYF. The CDR3 DNA is TGTGCCAGCAGTTCGAAAATACTAGCGGGGGGTGAGACCCAGTACTTC.